Shown below are 9 T cell receptor beta chains from a single sample sequenced in a study of blood T cells in healthy people across ages. Through a sample-barcoded 5' primer and a J-beta primer mix, a second PCR was run for roughly 6 to 11 cycles. TCRdb reanalysed the 5' RACE reads using MiXCR and keeps one entry per CDR3 protein. The sample lists about 1.6 million distinct CDR3 sequences; about 32% were seen once. What was sequenced was blood. These receptors all stem from a woman in her 30s in good health.

This clonotype showed up just a few times. J is TRBJ2-5 and V is TRBV15; no definite D call. V lost 0 bases, J lost 4 bases, and 12 bases lay in between. Germline CDR1 LNHNV, CDR2 YYDKDF (reference sequence). This CDR3 spans 15 amino acids. CDR3 sequence: CATSRERRVGETQYF. The CDR3 DNA sequence: TGTGCCACCAGCAGAGAAAGGCGAGTAGGAGAGACCCAGTACTTC.

This chain links TRBV5-1 with TRBJ2-7; 7 nucleotides match TRBD1. The CDR3 covers 17 residues. Germline trimming cut 0 bases from V and 5 bases from J; bases unmatched to any gene: 14. The germline V gene has CDR1 SGHRS and CDR2 YFSETQ. CDR3 region: CASSLVEQGNYLHEQYF. The CDR3 coding sequence is TGCGCCAGCAGCTTGGTCGAACAGGGGAACTACCTCCACGAGCAGTACTTC.

This clonotype was seen many times. The chain uses TRBV12-3 or TRBV12-4 and TRBJ1-5; no definite D call. CDR3 length: 13 amino acids. With 7 bases removed from V and 7 bases from J, the gap between germline ends came to 14 bases. The CDR3 spells CASTLSSQQPQHF. The CDR3 DNA sequence: TGTGCCAGCACCCTTTCCAGCCAGCAGCCCCAGCATTTT.

V usage is TRBV6-5 and J usage is TRBJ1-2, with 8 bases matching TRBD1. The CDR3 runs to 13 residues. The V gene end was trimmed by 5 bases and the J gene end by 6 bases; junction bases not matched to a gene: 5. Germline CDR1 MNHEY, CDR2 SVGAGI. The CDR3 protein is CASSHQGAHGYTF. The DNA of the CDR3 is TGTGCCAGCAGTCATCAGGGGGCCCATGGCTACACCTTC.

Ten or more counts support this clonotype. This chain joins TRBV5-1 and TRBJ2-3; 11 bases line up with TRBD2. In germline, CDR1 is SGHRS, CDR2 YFSETQ. J gave up 3 bases and V 4 bases, and 4 bases lay outside the gene matches. This CDR3 is built from 15 residues. The CDR3, as DNA: TGCGCCAGCAGCGACACTAGCGGGGGAACAGATACGCAGTATTTT. Its translation is CASSDTSGGTDTQYF.

V is TRBV4-1 and J is TRBJ2-2, with D perhaps TRBD1 (5 bases). The CDR3 has 14 residues. The V gene lost 3 bases and the J gene lost 6 bases, with 11 bases spanning the gap. Germline lookup yields CDR1 MGHRA and CDR2 YSYEKL. DNA of the CDR3: TGCGCCAGCAGCCATCAGGGTCGATCCGGGGAGCTGTTTTTT. This translates into CASSHQGRSGELFF.

This chain joins TRBV27 and TRBJ2-1; TRBD1 agrees at 9 bases. Germline CDR1 is MNHEY and CDR2 is SMNVEV (reference sequence). The CDR3 is 16 amino acids. The V gene end was trimmed by 3 bases and the J gene end by 5 bases; junction bases not matched to a gene: 8. The CDR3 DNA reads TGTGCCAGCAGTTTCCAAACCGGGACAGGGAACAATGAGCAGTTCTTC. It codes for CASSFQTGTGNNEQFF.

J is TRBJ2-1 and V is TRBV7-3, with D perhaps TRBD1 (6 bases). Germline CDR1 is SGHTA and CDR2 is FQGTGA. This CDR3 comprises 13 residues. Deletions cut 5 bases from V and 8 bases from J, with 13 bases between. The CDR3 is CASSPQGGDEQFF. As DNA, the CDR3 is TGTGCCAGCAGCCCACAGGGTGGGGATGAGCAGTTCTTC.

This clonotype appeared once. The chain uses TRBV7-9 and TRBJ2-5; possible D gene TRBD1, 5 bases. The V end lost 4 bases, the J end lost 11 bases, and 20 bases lay between the germline ends. The germline gives CDR1 SEHNR, CDR2 FQNEAQ (reference sequence). This CDR3 region has 14 residues. CDR3 in DNA: TGTGCCAGCAGCTCACAGGAACCTACTGTACAGCAGTACTTC. This sequence encodes CASSSQEPTVQQYF.